This TCR beta chain stems from a study of blood T cell repertoires in COVID-19. Across the study: From the United States, Italy and Spain came samples of acute and convalescent COVID-19. The analysed material was cDNA or gDNA that came from T cells, B-cell-depleted T cells, or PBMCs.

The V end lost 1 base, the J end lost 2 bases, and 8 bases lay between the germline ends. CDR3 size: 14 residues. The V gene's germline CDR1 is SGHKS and CDR2 YYEKEE (reference sequence). Authors' data handling: Estimates of nucleated cell counts were drawn from the amplification of reference gene primers. Assay used: immunoSEQ multiplex PCR; TCRdb lists only in-frame clones, some missing. V and J calls and clone size follow that table, whereas D and trimming were derived from the DNA. Of about 220,000 clones detected, about 85% appear once; the ten largest clones hold around 20%. The source material was peripheral blood. This chain joins TRBV5-5 and TRBJ2-3, with D tentatively TRBD2 (6 bases). The clonotype originates from a man aged 30-40 years with active or convalescent COVID-19. Written as DNA, the CDR3 is TGTGCCAGCAGCTTGATGGACTACACAGATACGCAGTATTTT. Its translation is CASSLMDYTDTQYF.